The 17 T cell receptor beta chains reported below all come from one sample, sequenced in a study of blood T cell repertoires in COVID-19. The data were produced by immunoSEQ multiplex PCR, yet TCRdb's version contains in-frame clones alone and is incomplete. Among about 190,000 clones, almost 80% were seen once, and the ten largest hold 17%. Sequenced input: peripheral blood. These receptors came from a man between 60 and 75 years old with active or convalescent COVID-19.

The gene calls are TRBV6-2 or TRBV6-3 and TRBJ2-1, with D perhaps matching TRBD1 (7 bases). The CDR3 is made up of 18 amino acids. The germline V gene encodes CDR1 MNHEY and CDR2 SVGEGT. Trimming took 1 base from V and 5 from J, leaving 21 bases between them. The CDR3 loop reads CASSYWITGARTNNEQFF. DNA for the CDR3: TGTGCCAGCAGTTACTGGATCACAGGGGCCAGGACTAACAATGAGCAGTTCTTC.

V usage is TRBV6-6 and J usage is TRBJ2-7; D ambiguous. Looked up from germline, CDR1 is MNHNY and CDR2 is SVGAGI (reference sequence). This CDR3 region has 14 residues. Trimming shortened V by 6 bases and J by 0 bases, and 12 bases separated the two germline ends. The CDR3 sequence: CASRQDMYSYEQYF. CDR3 DNA sequence: TGTGCCAGCAGGCAAGACATGTACTCCTACGAGCAGTACTTC.

The chain joins TRBV11-1 to TRBJ1-4; D is ambiguous. Germline V CDR1 and CDR2: SGHAT, FQDESV (reference sequence). The length of the CDR3 is 15 residues. V lost 5 bases to trimming and J lost 3 bases, with 13 bases between them. As DNA, the CDR3 is TGTGCCAGCAGCCCGCGGGGAATCTCTAATGAAAAACTGTTTTTT. Translated, it gives CASSPRGISNEKLFF.

This chain joins TRBV5-1 and TRBJ2-7; 8 bases fit TRBD2. Germline CDR1 and CDR2: SGHRS and YFSETQ. The CDR3 length is 14 residues. With 1 base clipped from V and 5 bases from J, the junction kept 5 bases outside the gene matches. CDR3 bases: TGCGCCAGCAGCTTGTACGGGAGGGGCGACGAGCAGTACTTC. Translating gives CASSLYGRGDEQYF.

To note about this clone: Sequence at one end of the junction differs from germline and may be a read error. This chain joins TRBV29-1 and TRBJ2-3; TRBD2 aligns across 7 bases. This CDR3 comprises 13 residues. Per the germline V gene, CDR1 is SQVTM and CDR2 is ANQGSEA. The CDR3 bases are TGCAGCGTTGGTCGCGGGAGCATAGATACGCAGTATTTT. This translates into CSVGRGSIDTQYF.

The chain couples TRBV3-1 (or the pseudogene TRBV3-2) to TRBJ2-5; D is possibly TRBD1 (6 bases). Germline CDR1 is LGHDT and CDR2 is YNNKEL (reference sequence). The CDR3 is 16 amino acids. The V gene lost 4 bases and the J gene lost 5 bases, with 20 bases spanning the gap. DNA of the CDR3: TGTGCCAGCAGCCCAGGGGTCTCAAGACAGAGCGAGACCCAGTACTTC. It codes for CASSPGVSRQSETQYF.

This chain uses TRBV9 with TRBJ1-3; 7 bases agree with TRBD1. CDR3 length: 16 residues. V shed 3 bases and J 2 bases; nucleotides not matched to a gene: 8. Germline lookup yields CDR1 SGDLS and CDR2 YYNGEE. CDR3 region: CASSALTGVAGNTIYF. CDR3 bases: TGTGCCAGCAGCGCACTTACAGGGGTAGCTGGAAACACCATATATTTT.

This clone was seen a few times. The gene calls are TRBV7-2 and TRBJ2-7; 8 nucleotides agree with TRBD1. V shed 5 bases and J 7 bases; nucleotides not matched to a gene: 7. There are 13 residues in the CDR3. CDR1 and CDR2 (germline): SGHTA, FQGNSA. CDR3 coding DNA: TGTGCCAGCAGCCCCGACAGGGGTGGGGAGCAGTACTTC. Translated, it gives CASSPDRGGEQYF.

With regard to this clone: Other nucleotide sequences in the sample specify the same CDR3. The chain is built from TRBV10-3 and TRBJ2-7, with TRBD2 matching 10 bases. The germline gives CDR1 ENHRY, CDR2 SYGVKD. V shed 7 bases and J 3 bases; nucleotides not matched to a gene: 3. The CDR3 contains 13 residues. The CDR3 reads CAIMSSGSYEQYF. The CDR3 DNA reads as TGTGCCATCATGTCTAGCGGGAGCTACGAGCAGTACTTC.

V and J are TRBV28 and TRBJ1-2; unclear D gene. CDR1 is MDHEN and CDR2 is SYDVKM in the germline V gene. Trimming cost V 6 bases and J 4 bases, with 12 bases left between them. The CDR3 is made up of 13 amino acids. The DNA of the CDR3 is TGTGCCAGCAGAAGACAAGGTACCTATGGCTACACCTTC. It yields the protein CASRRQGTYGYTF.

The chain uses TRBV11-2 and TRBJ2-2, with D perhaps matching TRBD1 (5 bases). Between the trimmed V and J ends, which lost 2 bases and 4 bases, there was a span of 11 bases. Germline V lookup: CDR1 SGHAT, CDR2 FQNNGV. The CDR3 sequence is 15 residues long. The CDR3, as DNA: TGTGCCAGCAGCTTAAGAGGACAAAGCACCGGGGAGCTGTTTTTT. Translated, it gives CASSLRGQSTGELFF.

The gene calls are TRBV7-8 and TRBJ1-5, with D tentatively TRBD1 (6 bases). CDR3 length: 16 amino acids. Deletions cut 0 bases from V and 0 bases from J, with 9 bases between. The germline V gene encodes CDR1 SGHVS and CDR2 FQNEAQ. CDR3 nucleotides: TGTGCCAGCAGCTTAGCGAGGACAGTTAGCAATCAGCCCCAGCATTTT. Protein: CASSLARTVSNQPQHF.

V usage is TRBV18 and J usage is TRBJ2-7; 10 bases fit TRBD1. The CDR3 totals 16 residues. Germline assignment: CDR1 KGHSH and CDR2 LQKENI. Trimming removed 3 bases from V and 5 bases from J; junction bases left unmatched: 10. The CDR3 DNA reads as TGTGCCAGCTCACCGTCGACAGGGGGCATGTCGAACGAGCAGTACTTC. Its protein product is CASSPSTGGMSNEQYF.

The chain couples TRBV29-1 to TRBJ2-7, with D possibly matching TRBD1 (5 bases). The germline gives CDR1 SQVTM, CDR2 ANQGSEA. The CDR3 contains 14 residues. Trimming took off 3 bases at V and 2 bases at J, with 14 bases between the two ends. The CDR3 DNA follows: TGCAGCGTTGAGGGGCAGGATTCCACCTACGAGCAGTACTTC. This encodes CSVEGQDSTYEQYF.

The J gene is TRBJ2-1, the V gene TRBV9; 15 nucleotides line up with TRBD2. V lost 0 bases and J lost 10; bases outside the gene matches: 5. This CDR3 is 16 amino acids long. Germline CDR1 is SGDLS and CDR2 is YYNGEE. CDR3: CASSVGVGLAGGEQFF. CDR3 nucleotides: TGTGCCAGCAGCGTAGGCGTCGGACTAGCGGGAGGGGAGCAGTTCTTC.

The genes are TRBV7-2 and TRBJ2-1, with D perhaps matching TRBD2 (6 bases). Trimming stripped 5 bases from V and 0 bases from J, with 11 bases between. CDR1 SGHTA and CDR2 FQGNSA come from the germline V gene. The CDR3 covers 15 residues. CDR3 in DNA: TGTGCCAGCAGCGCCACTAGCAGCTCCTACAATGAGCAGTTCTTC. Its translation: CASSATSSSYNEQFF. Full variable domain (missing parts from reference TRBV7-2 and TRBJ2-1): GAGVSQSPSNKVTEKGKDVELRCDPISGHTALYWYRQSLGQGLEFLIYFQGNSAPDKSGLPSDRFSAERTGGSVSTLTIQRTQQEDSAVYLCASSATSSSYNEQFFGPGTRLTVL.

The chain is built from TRBV2 and TRBJ2-5; 13 positions agree with TRBD2. This CDR3 comprises 17 residues. V lost 5 bases and J lost 7; bases outside the gene matches: 13. In germline, CDR1 is SNHLY, CDR2 FYNNEI. The DNA of the CDR3 is TGTGCCAGCAGTACCGGGACTAGCGGGGCCGGGGTCGTGACCCAGTACTTC. It encodes CASSTGTSGAGVVTQYF.